This T cell receptor (beta chain) originates from a study of neurological immune-mediated disorders. The study, taken as a whole, reports: In HTLV-1-associated myelopathy, TCR clonal expansion was greatest, whereas multiple sclerosis had the least, falling below healthy controls.

From the 5' RACE reads, TCRdb called clonotypes with MiXCR, one entry per CDR3 protein. The table records about 38,000 distinct CDR3 sequences, more than 4.5% of them present only once. The CDR3 consists of 13 residues. V was trimmed by 6 bases and J by 5 bases, leaving 13 bases between them. This clonotype appeared many times. Antigen specificity is unknown. The rearrangement joins TRBV12-3 or TRBV12-4 to TRBJ1-1; no reliable D call. The source is a man younger than 35 in good health. Source material: CD4+ T cells from blood. The CDR3 nucleotides read TGTGCCAGCAGGGGCCTTGGGAGGACTGAAGCTTTCTTT. Protein sequence: CASRGLGRTEAFF.